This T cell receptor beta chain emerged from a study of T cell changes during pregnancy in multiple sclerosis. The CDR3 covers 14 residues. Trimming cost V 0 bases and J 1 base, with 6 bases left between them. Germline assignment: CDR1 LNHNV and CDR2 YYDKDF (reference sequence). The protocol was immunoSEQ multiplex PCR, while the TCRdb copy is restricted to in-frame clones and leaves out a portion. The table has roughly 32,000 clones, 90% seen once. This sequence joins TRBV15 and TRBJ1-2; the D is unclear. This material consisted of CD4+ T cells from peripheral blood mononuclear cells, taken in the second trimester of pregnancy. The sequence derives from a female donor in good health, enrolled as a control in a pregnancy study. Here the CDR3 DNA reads TGTGCCACCAGCAGAGATCGGGTTAACTATGGCTACACCTTC. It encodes CATSRDRVNYGYTF.